This T cell receptor (beta chain) was identified during a study of blood T cell repertoires in COVID-19. Study-level background: PBMCs, B-cell-depleted T cells, or T cells were the source of the cDNA or gDNA that made up the material.

CDR1 and CDR2 from the germline V gene are SQVTM and ANQGSEA. V was clipped by 8 bases and J by 7 bases, with 14 bases between them. The CDR3 has 11 residues. Adults between roughly 18 and 95 years of age took part from some 25 US areas. For recovered donors of Cohort 3, there were two negative PCRs, clearance, or symptom resolution. Original analysis: Amplified reference gene primers provided the basis for estimating nucleated cell counts. The repertoire was sequenced with immunoSEQ multiplex PCR; TCRdb's copy has only in-frame clones and lacks some. The V and J calls and clone size are taken from that table; D and trimming were inferred from the DNA. The sample consists of 150,000 to 200,000 clones, around 84% of them appearing once.

V is TRBV29-1 and J is TRBJ1-2; D perhaps matches TRBD1 (5 bases). Material for sequencing was PBMCs or T cells enriched from blood (not recorded which). This TCR was sampled from a man aged 50 to 59 who had recovered from COVID-19. CDR3 nucleotides: TGCAGCCCCAAGGAGGGGTTTGGCTACACCTTC. It specifies CSPKEGFGYTF.